The clone carrying this T cell receptor (beta chain) was recorded at least ten times. Its antigen is as yet unknown. Stated time point: blood at routine non-recurrence follow-up after resection. Whole RNA, isolated from tumor, nontumor lung or frozen PBMC, was sequenced without prior sorting. TCR cDNA molecules were tagged individually, and each one carried a unique molecular identifier. TCRdb reprocessed the 5' RACE reads via MiXCR and lists one record per CDR3 protein. The sample has about 120,000 distinct CDR3 sequences, 12% seen once. The data belong to a study of spatial heterogeneity in lung cancer. General study findings and limits: Compared with follow-up, resection was when ubiquitous expanded tumor TCRs appeared in blood more.

The CDR3 spans 15 residues. Trimming stripped 3 bases from V and 3 bases from J, with 12 bases between. Germline-derived CDR1 and CDR2 are ENHRY and SYGVKD. The genes are TRBV10-3 and TRBJ1-5; the D gene is possibly TRBD1 (5 bases). The sequence was obtained from a male donor with early-stage non-small cell lung cancer. The specimen was PBMCs, collected at follow-up. CDR3 region: CAISEGSGFNQPQHF. In DNA, the CDR3 is TGTGCCATCAGTGAAGGGTCAGGGTTCAATCAGCCCCAGCATTTT.